The rows below give T cell receptor beta chains drawn from one sample of a study of regulatory T cells in long-lasting Graves disease. TCRdb fed the multiplex PCR reads into MiXCR, producing one record per CDR3 protein. The repertoire holds 400,000 to 650,000 distinct CDR3 sequences, with roughly a sixth as singletons. These data were also reused for a study on T cells in Graves' hyperthyroidism and ophthalmopathy.

Sequencing used peripheral blood mononuclear cells (PBMCs), obtained at new diagnosis, from a patient treated with antithyroid drugs. The receptors originated from a woman aged 35 to 60 with Graves disease. CDR3s include the opening cysteine and the closing phenylalanine or tryptophan. The D gene is left open where the match is weak. Expanded clones get a size class; other rows say once, few or many, or leave the size out.

v_gene	j_gene	abundance	d_gene	CDR3nt	CDR3aa
TRBV6-2/TRBV6-3	TRBJ1-6	few	-	TGTGCCAGCAGTGAACGGCAGGGGAATAATTCACCCCTCCACTTT	CASSERQGNNSPLHF
TRBV2	TRBJ1-5	many	TRBD1	TGTGCCAGCAGACCGGGACAGGGCAATCAGCCCCAGCATTTT	CASRPGQGNQPQHF
TRBV6-9	TRBJ2-7	-	TRBD1	TGTGCCAGCAGTTACTCCGGGACAGGGTCGGACGAGCAGTACTTC	CASSYSGTGSDEQYF
TRBV19	TRBJ1-2	many	-	TGTGCCAGTAGTATAGACAAAGGGGCGATCTATGGCTACACCTTC	CASSIDKGAIYGYTF
TRBV5-1	TRBJ1-6	-	TRBD1	TGCGCCAGCAGCCCGACAGGGGTGCGGGATTCACCCCTCCACTTT	CASSPTGVRDSPLHF
TRBV4-2	TRBJ2-7	-	TRBD2	TGTGCCAGCAGCCAGCGGGGGGGCTACGAGCAGTACTTC	CASSQRGGYEQYF
TRBV6-5	TRBJ1-4	many	-	TGTGCCAGCAGTTACCGATCTGGACGGCTCCAGGAAAAACTGTTTTTT	CASSYRSGRLQEKLFF
TRBV18	TRBJ2-1	few	TRBD1	TGTGCCAGCTCACCCACGACAGGGAGATCCTACAATGAGCAGTTCTTC	CASSPTTGRSYNEQFF
TRBV2	TRBJ1-6	-	-	TGTGCCGGCAGCCGGGACTTTAATTCACCCCTCCACTTT	CAGSRDFNSPLHF
TRBV19	TRBJ2-7	-	-	TGTGCCACAAGTTCTTTCGGACGGGACCACGAGCAGTACTTC	CATSSFGRDHEQYF
TRBV6-9	TRBJ2-3	-	TRBD2	TGTGCCAGCAGTTACGGACTAGCGGGGGTCACAGATACGCAGTATTTT	CASSYGLAGVTDTQYF
TRBV28	TRBJ2-1	many	TRBD2	TGTGCCAGCAGTCTAGGACTAGCGGGGAGCTCCTACAATGAGCAGTTCTTC	CASSLGLAGSSYNEQFF
TRBV27	TRBJ2-1	many	TRBD2	TGTGCCAGCGTCCCCAGCGGGGGGGCCGCTCATGAGCAGTTCTTC	CASVPSGGAAHEQFF
TRBV2	TRBJ2-1	many	-	TGTGCCAGCAGTGTAGTCGATGAGCAGTTCTTC	CASSVVDEQFF
TRBV18	TRBJ1-2	many	-	TGTGCCAGCAGTCCCCAGGGCAACTATGGCTACACCTTC	CASSPQGNYGYTF
TRBV9	TRBJ1-2	few	TRBD1	TGTGCCAGCAGCGTAGAGGGACAGGGCTACGGCTACACCTTC	CASSVEGQGYGYTF
TRBV28	TRBJ1-5	many	-	TGTGCCAGCAGTTTCCGGCAGGGAAGCAATCAGCCCCAGCATTTT	CASSFRQGSNQPQHF
TRBV20-1	TRBJ1-1	many	TRBD1	TGCAGTGCTAATTCAGGGGGCGCGACTGAAGCTTTCTTT	CSANSGGATEAFF
TRBV30	TRBJ2-5	many	-	TGTGCCTGGAGTGTACTCAATGGTCGAGAGACCCAGTACTTC	CAWSVLNGRETQYF
TRBV7-9	TRBJ2-7	-	-	TGTGCCAGCAGCTTATCGGGTAGTCGCTGGGAGCAGTACTTC	CASSLSGSRWEQYF